In this sample, the clone carrying this T cell receptor beta chain turned up many times. Its antigen is unknown. The data derive from a study of neurological immune-mediated disorders. Template-switch 5'RACE cDNA synthesis added a 10-nucleotide unique molecular identifier. TCRdb analysed the 5' RACE reads with MiXCR anew, one entry per CDR3 protein. The sample yields roughly 30,000 distinct CDR3 sequences, around 5.9% seen once. Study-level points and caveats: HTLV-1-associated myelopathy displayed the greatest TCR clonal expansion, and multiple sclerosis exhibited the smallest, lower than that of healthy controls.

Serving as healthy controls were blood bank volunteers based in Maryland, USA. About 1 million sorted CD4+ or CD8+ T cells made each library. The sequence was collected from a woman between 45 and 60 years old in good health. The sequenced sample consisted of CD4+ T cells from blood.

As DNA, the CDR3 is TGTGCCAGCAGCCCTTGGGACAGGGGCTATGGCTACACCTTC. Amino acid sequence: CASSPWDRGYGYTF. The chain is built from TRBV14 and TRBJ1-2; 10 nucleotides align to TRBD1. CDR1 is SGHDN, CDR2 FVKESK, per germline. The CDR3 covers 14 residues. V shed 4 bases and J 4 bases; nucleotides not matched to a gene: 3.